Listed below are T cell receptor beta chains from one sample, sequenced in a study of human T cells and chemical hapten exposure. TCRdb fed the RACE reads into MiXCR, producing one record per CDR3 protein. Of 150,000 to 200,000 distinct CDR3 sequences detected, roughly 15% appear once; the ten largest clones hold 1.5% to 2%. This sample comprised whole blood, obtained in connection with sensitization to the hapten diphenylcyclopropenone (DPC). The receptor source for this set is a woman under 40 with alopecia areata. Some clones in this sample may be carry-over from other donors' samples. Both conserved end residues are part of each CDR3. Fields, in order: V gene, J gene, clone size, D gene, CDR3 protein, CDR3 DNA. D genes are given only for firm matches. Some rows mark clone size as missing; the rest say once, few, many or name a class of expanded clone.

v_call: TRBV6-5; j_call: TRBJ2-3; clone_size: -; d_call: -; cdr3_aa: CASRPGTLLADTQYF; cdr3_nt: TGTGCCAGCAGACCCGGGACATTGCTTGCAGATACGCAGTATTTT
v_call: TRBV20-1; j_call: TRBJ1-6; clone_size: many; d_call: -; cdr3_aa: CSARKENNSPLHF; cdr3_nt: TGCAGTGCTAGAAAAGAAAATAATTCACCCCTCCACTTT
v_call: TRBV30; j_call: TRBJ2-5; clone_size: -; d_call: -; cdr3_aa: CAWSGNRGSQETQYF; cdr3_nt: TGTGCCTGGAGTGGAAACCGGGGGTCCCAAGAGACCCAGTACTTC
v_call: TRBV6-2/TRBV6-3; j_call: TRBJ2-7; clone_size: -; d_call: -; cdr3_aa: CAVSTTYEQYF; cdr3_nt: TGTGCCGTATCCACTACCTACGAGCAGTACTTC
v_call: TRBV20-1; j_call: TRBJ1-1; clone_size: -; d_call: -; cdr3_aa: CSAREGPGNTEAFF; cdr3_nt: TGCAGTGCTAGAGAGGGGCCCGGGAACACTGAAGCTTTCTTT
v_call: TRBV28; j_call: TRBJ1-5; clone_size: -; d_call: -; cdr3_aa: CASNRENQPQHF; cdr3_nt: TGTGCCAGCAACAGGGAAAATCAGCCCCAGCATTTT
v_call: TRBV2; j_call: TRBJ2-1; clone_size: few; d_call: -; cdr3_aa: CASSQGNNEQFF; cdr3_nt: TGTGCCAGCAGTCAGGGAAACAATGAGCAGTTCTTC
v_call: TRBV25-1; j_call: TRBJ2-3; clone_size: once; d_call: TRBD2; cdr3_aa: CASSAFSGRGTDTQYF; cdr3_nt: TGTGCCAGCAGTGCATTTAGCGGGAGGGGGACAGATACGCAGTATTTT
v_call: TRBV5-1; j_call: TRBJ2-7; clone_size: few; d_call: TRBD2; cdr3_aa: CASSLGLAGGPVWEQYF; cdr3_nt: TGCGCCAGCAGCTTGGGTCTAGCGGGGGGCCCGGTTTGGGAGCAGTACTTC
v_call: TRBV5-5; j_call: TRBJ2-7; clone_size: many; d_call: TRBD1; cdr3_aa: CASGPLDRGLREQYF; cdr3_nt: TGTGCCAGCGGACCATTAGACAGGGGCTTAAGGGAGCAGTACTTC
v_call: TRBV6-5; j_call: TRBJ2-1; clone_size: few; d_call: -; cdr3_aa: CASSYSGQGSYNEQFF; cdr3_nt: TGTGCCAGCAGTTACTCAGGCCAGGGGTCCTACAATGAGCAGTTCTTC
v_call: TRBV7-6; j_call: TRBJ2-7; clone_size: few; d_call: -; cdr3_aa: CASSLAVGAGSSYEQYF; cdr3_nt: TGTGCCAGCAGCTTAGCTGTCGGGGCGGGCAGCTCCTACGAGCAGTACTTC
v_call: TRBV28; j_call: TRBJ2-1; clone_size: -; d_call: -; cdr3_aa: CASRNSSSYNEQFF; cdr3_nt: TGTGCCAGCAGAAACTCGAGCTCCTACAATGAGCAGTTCTTC
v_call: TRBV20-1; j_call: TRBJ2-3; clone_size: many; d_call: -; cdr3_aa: CSARAPGTDTQYF; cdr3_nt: TGCAGTGCTAGGGCTCCTGGCACAGATACGCAGTATTTT
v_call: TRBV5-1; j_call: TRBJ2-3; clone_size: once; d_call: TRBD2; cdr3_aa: CASSFGTSGRDSDTQYF; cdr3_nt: TGCGCCAGCAGCTTCGGGACTAGCGGGAGAGACTCAGATACGCAGTATTTT
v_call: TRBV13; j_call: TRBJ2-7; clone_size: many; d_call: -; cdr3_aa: CASSPIGSYEQYF; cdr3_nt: TGTGCCAGCAGCCCCATCGGAAGTTACGAGCAGTACTTC
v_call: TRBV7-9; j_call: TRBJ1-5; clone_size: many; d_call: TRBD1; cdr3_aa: CASRKGAGQPQHF; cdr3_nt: TGTGCCAGCAGGAAGGGGGCTGGACAGCCCCAGCATTTT
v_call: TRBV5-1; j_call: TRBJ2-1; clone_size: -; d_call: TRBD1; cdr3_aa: CASSLGQGASYNEQFF; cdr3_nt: TGCGCCAGCAGCTTGGGACAGGGGGCGTCCTACAATGAGCAGTTCTTC
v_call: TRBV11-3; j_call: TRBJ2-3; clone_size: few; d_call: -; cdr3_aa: CASSHRPGRNTDTQYF; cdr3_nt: TGTGCCAGCAGTCACCGGCCAGGGAGAAACACAGATACGCAGTATTTT
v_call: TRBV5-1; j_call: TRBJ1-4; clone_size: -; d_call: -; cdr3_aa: CASSLGQETEKLFF; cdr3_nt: TGCGCCAGCAGCTTGGGTCAGGAGACTGAAAAACTGTTTTTT
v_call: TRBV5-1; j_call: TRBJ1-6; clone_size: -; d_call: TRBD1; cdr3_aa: CASSTGQEFNSPLHF; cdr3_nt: TGCGCCAGCAGCACAGGACAGGAATTTAATTCACCCCTCCACTTT
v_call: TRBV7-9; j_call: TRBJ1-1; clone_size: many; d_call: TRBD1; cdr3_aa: CASSTRQGHQYTEAFF; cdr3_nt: TGTGCCAGCAGCACTAGACAGGGGCATCAGTACACTGAAGCTTTCTTT
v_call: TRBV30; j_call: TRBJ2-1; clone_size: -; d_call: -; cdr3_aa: CAWQVSERPYNEQFF; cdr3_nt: TGTGCCTGGCAAGTTAGCGAGAGGCCCTACAATGAGCAGTTCTTC
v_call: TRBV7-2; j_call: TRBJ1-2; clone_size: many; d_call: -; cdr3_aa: CASSLASGYGYTF; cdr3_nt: TGTGCCAGCAGCTTAGCATCAGGGTATGGCTACACCTTC
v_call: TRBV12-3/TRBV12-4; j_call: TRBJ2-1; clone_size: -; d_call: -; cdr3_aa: CASSLPSDEQFF; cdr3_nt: TGTGCCAGCAGTTTACCCAGCGATGAGCAGTTCTTC
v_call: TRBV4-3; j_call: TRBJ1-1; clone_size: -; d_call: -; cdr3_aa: CASSQSTANTEAFF; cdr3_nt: TGCGCCAGCAGCCAATCGACAGCGAACACTGAAGCTTTCTTT
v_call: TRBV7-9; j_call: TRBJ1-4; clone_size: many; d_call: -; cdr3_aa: CASSLGDGGDEKLFF; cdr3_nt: TGTGCCAGCAGCTTAGGGGACGGCGGGGATGAAAAACTGTTTTTT
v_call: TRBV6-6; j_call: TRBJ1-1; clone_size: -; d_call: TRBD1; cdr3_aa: CASSTTGGSSNTEAFF; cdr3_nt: TGTGCCAGCAGTACGACAGGGGGAAGTTCGAACACTGAAGCTTTCTTT
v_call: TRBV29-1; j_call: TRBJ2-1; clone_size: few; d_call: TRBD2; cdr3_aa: CSVVPTSRIGYNEQFF; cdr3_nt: TGCAGCGTTGTACCGACTAGCCGCATAGGATACAATGAGCAGTTCTTC
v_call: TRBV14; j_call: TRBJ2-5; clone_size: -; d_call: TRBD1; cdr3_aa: CASSPQTGGRKTQYF; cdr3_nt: TGTGCCAGCAGCCCACAGACAGGGGGCAGAAAGACCCAGTACTTC
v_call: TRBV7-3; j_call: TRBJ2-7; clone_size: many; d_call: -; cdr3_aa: CASSRETGYEQYF; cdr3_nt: TGTGCCAGCAGTCGGGAGACGGGCTACGAGCAGTACTTC
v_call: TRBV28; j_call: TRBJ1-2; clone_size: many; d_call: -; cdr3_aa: CASSFRGGYGYTF; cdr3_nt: TGTGCCAGCAGTTTCCGGGGAGGCTATGGCTACACCTTC
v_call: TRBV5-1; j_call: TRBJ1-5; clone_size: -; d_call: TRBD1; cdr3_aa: CASSLEGQGTQPQHF; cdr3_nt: TGCGCCAGCAGCTTGGAGGGACAGGGGACACAGCCCCAGCATTTT
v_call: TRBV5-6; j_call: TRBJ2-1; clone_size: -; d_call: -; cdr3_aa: CASSLVSHNEQFF; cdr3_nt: TGTGCCAGCAGCTTGGTCAGCCACAATGAGCAGTTCTTC
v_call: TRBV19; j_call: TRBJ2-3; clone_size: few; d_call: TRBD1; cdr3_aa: CASSPIRTGSGTQYF; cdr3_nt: TGTGCCAGTAGCCCGATTCGGACAGGGTCCGGTACGCAGTATTTT
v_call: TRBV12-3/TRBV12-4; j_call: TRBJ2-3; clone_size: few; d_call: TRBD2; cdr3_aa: CASTSGVAYTQYF; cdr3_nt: TGTGCCAGCACTAGCGGGGTTGCATATACGCAGTATTTT